The sequence of this T cell receptor (beta chain) was determined in a study of response to subunit inactivated influenza vaccine. Findings of the study overall: The authors put forward the suggestion that each seasonal influenza vaccination may bring in only a limited number of new T cells.

TCRdb reprocessed the RT-PCR reads via MiXCR and lists one record per CDR3 protein. The sample yields fewer than 400,000 distinct CDR3 sequences, about a fifth seen once. V gave up 4 bases and J gave up 5 bases, with 14 bases separating them. The length of the CDR3 is 14 residues. Per the germline V gene, CDR1 is SGHVS and CDR2 is FNYEAQ. In the case of this clonotype: The antigen remains undetermined.

The receptor was derived from a man aged 50-75 years who received an inactivated influenza vaccine. The sequencing used PBMCs from blood, collected less than 22 months after vaccination. The chain couples TRBV7-6 to TRBJ2-5, with D unresolved. The CDR3 reads CASSSSPSGETQYF. CDR3 in DNA: TGTGCCAGCAGCTCCTCCCCGTCCGGGGAGACCCAGTACTTC.